Following are 13 T cell receptor beta chains from one sample sequenced in a study of brain T cells in children with intractable seizures (dated by TCRdb to the early 2020s). Reading the label with the study, this specimen's time point is: blood from clinic visit 5 months post-surgery; TSC patient then seizure free. The library was built by means of the immunoSEQ multiplex PCR assay. Imported from immuneACCESS, the table was reduced by TCRdb to in-frame sequences with V and J called. These copies leave out some clones; in studies compared against another copy, an unresolved V gene accounts for under half, and the cause of the remainder is not known. Within this sample are about 340,000 clones, with about 93% of them counted one time only. Around 5% of the sample goes to the ten largest clones. The sequences come from peripheral blood, collected 5 to 6 months after surgery. All receptors come from a boy in the first two years of life with tuberous sclerosis and intractable seizures.

This chain connects TRBV6-6 to TRBJ2-3; the D gene could be TRBD1 or TRBD2 (5 bases each). There are 16 residues in the CDR3. Per the germline V gene, CDR1 is MNHNY and CDR2 is SVGAGI (reference sequence). Trimming left V 7 bases short and J 1 base short, with 18 bases between. CDR3 DNA: TGTGCCAGCATACACGGGACCTCGGGTGGCACAGATACGCAGTATTTT. Amino acid sequence: CASIHGTSGGTDTQYF.

This chain links TRBV2 with TRBJ1-3; D is uncertain. This CDR3 spans 12 amino acids. Deletions cut 2 bases from V and 4 bases from J, with 3 bases between. CDR1 is SNHLY and CDR2 is FYNNEI in the germline V gene. CDR3 nucleotides: TGTGCCAGCAGTGAATCCGGAAACACCATATATTTT. Translating it yields CASSESGNTIYF.

V and J are TRBV18 and TRBJ1-6; D may be TRBD1 (5 bases). Trimming removed 3 bases at V and 7 bases at J, with 10 bases between. The CDR3 runs to 14 residues. Germline CDR1 and CDR2: KGHSH and LQKENI. The CDR3 region has the DNA TGTGCCAGCTCACCGGGACGTACCAATTCACCCCTCCACTTT. Its translation: CASSPGRTNSPLHF.

The chain uses TRBV11-2 and TRBJ1-2, with TRBD1 matching 8 bases. The CDR3 has 15 residues. CDR1 and CDR2 (germline): SGHAT, FQNNGV. J lost 2 bases, V lost 5 bases, and 7 bases had no gene match. CDR3 sequence (DNA): TGTGCCAGCAGCCCGGGGGACAGGATCAACTATGGCTACACCTTC. Protein product: CASSPGDRINYGYTF.

The CDR3 sequence is CASSTGTGGTDTQYF. In nucleotides, the CDR3 is TGTGCCAGCAGCACAGGGACAGGGGGCACAGATACGCAGTATTTT. This rearrangement joins TRBV21-1 to TRBJ2-3; TRBD1, the D gene given by the table, was not confirmed from the DNA. TRBV21-1 corresponds to a pseudogene. This CDR3 is built from 15 residues.

The chain combines TRBV30 with TRBJ2-1; D may be TRBD1 or TRBD2 (5 bases each). V was pared by 3 bases and J by 6 bases, with 18 bases between. The length of the CDR3 is 15 residues. Germline-derived CDR1 and CDR2 are GTSNPN and SVGIG (reference sequence). The CDR3 loop is CAWRPEGPMSNEQFF. In DNA form, the CDR3 reads TGTGCCTGGAGACCCGAGGGACCCATGAGCAATGAGCAGTTCTTC.

The CDR3 coding sequence is TGCGCCAGCAGCTTGGCCGTTGGGGTCTCTGGAAACACCATATATTTT. Its protein product is CASSLAVGVSGNTIYF. The chain links TRBV5-1 to TRBJ1-3; D gene ambiguous. Trimming left V 0 bases short and J 0 bases short, with 10 bases between. The CDR3 runs 16 residues. Per the germline V gene, CDR1 is SGHRS and CDR2 is YFSETQ.

V usage is TRBV4-1 and J usage is TRBJ2-3, with D perhaps given as TRBD1 or TRBD2 (5 bases each). Per germline, CDR1 MGHRA and CDR2 YSYEKL. This CDR3 has 16 amino acids. The V end lost 1 base, the J end lost 1 base, and 12 bases lay between the germline ends. This CDR3 is CASSQVRDLGTDTQYF. The CDR3 region has the DNA TGCGCCAGCAGCCAAGTGAGGGACCTTGGCACAGATACGCAGTATTTT.

The chain couples TRBV6-2 or TRBV6-3 to TRBJ2-7; 7 nucleotides align to TRBD2. The CDR3 is 15 residues long. V shed 7 bases and J 3 bases; nucleotides not matched to a gene: 12. CDR1 is MNHEY and CDR2 is SVGEGT in the germline V gene. CDR3 DNA: TGTGCCAGCACCCCGTCGTTAGCGGGCCTCTACGAGCAGTACTTC. The encoded protein is CASTPSLAGLYEQYF.

This CDR3 is CASSDSWAGGNTDTQYF. The DNA of the CDR3 is TGTGCCAGCAGTGACTCTTGGGCGGGGGGCAACACAGATACGCAGTATTTT. The rearrangement joins TRBV6-4 to TRBJ2-3; 8 nucleotides match TRBD2. Germline lookup yields CDR1 MRHNA and CDR2 SNTAGT. Trimming at V came to 0 bases and at J to 2 bases, leaving 7 bases not matched to a gene. This CDR3 is 17 amino acids long.

The chain is built from TRBV2 and TRBJ1-2, with 11 bases lining up with TRBD1. V was pared by 4 bases and J by 9 bases, with 7 bases of the junction left unmatched. Germline CDR1 reads SNHLY; CDR2 reads FYNNEI. The CDR3 totals 14 residues. In DNA, the CDR3 is TGTGCCAGCAGTGGGGGACAGGGGGGATATAGCTACACCTTC. Protein product: CASSGGQGGYSYTF.

Only one count was recorded for this clone. The chain's CDR3 is CASRGLAGEYEQFF. DNA of the CDR3: TGTGCCAGCAGAGGACTCGCGGGGGAGTATGAGCAGTTCTTC. The rearrangement uses TRBV6-6 and TRBJ2-1; TRBD2 matches 7 bases. CDR3 size: 14 residues. Germline values: CDR1 MNHNY, CDR2 SVGAGI (reference sequence). The ends lost 6 bases at V and 8 bases at J; junction bases unmatched: 10.

This clone was seen just once. The chain joins TRBV24-1 to TRBJ2-7; D is uncertain. The V gene's germline CDR1 is KGHDR and CDR2 SFDVKD. The V gene lost 5 bases and the J gene lost 5 bases, with 15 bases spanning the gap. The CDR3 totals 14 residues. CDR3 sequence (DNA): TGTGCCACCAGTGTATGGCACCGCCTCCACGAGCAGTACTTC. This translates into CATSVWHRLHEQYF.